This T cell receptor (beta chain) stems from a study of blood T cells in healthy people across ages. Whole-study results and caveats: It was not known whether donors were CMV positive (a possible confounder of expanded clonotype changes).

Germline V CDR1 and CDR2: SEHNR, FQNEAQ (reference sequence). The ends lost 5 bases at V and 2 bases at J; junction bases unmatched: 3. The CDR3 has 13 amino acids. Healthy Caucasians from Russia aged roughly 6 to 95 served as donors. The sample holds many counts of this clonotype. Its target is unknown. PCR was performed a second time for about 6 to 11 cycles using a sample-barcoded 5' primer and a J-beta primer mix. A tag from a template-switch adaptor with 12 random nucleotides marked each cDNA molecule. Each sample provided no less than 3 million CDR3-containing paired-end reads. One entry per CDR3 protein, called by TCRdb with MiXCR from the 5' RACE reads. The table has hundreds of thousands of distinct CDR3 sequences, about 52% seen once; the top ten hold approximately 32%.

The J gene is TRBJ2-7, the V gene TRBV7-9; 7 bases are shared with TRBD2. Sequenced: blood. This clonotype was obtained from a woman aged 60 to 75 in good health. CDR3 sequence reads: CASSLGRTYEQYF. For the CDR3, the DNA is TGTGCCAGCAGCCTCGGGAGGACCTACGAGCAGTACTTC.